This T cell receptor beta chain was retrieved from a study of blood T cell repertoires in COVID-19 (TCRdb year 2020). Context from the whole study: Samples covering the acute and convalescent phases of COVID-19 were provided by collaborators in the United States, Italy and Spain. The prospective study material was composed of cDNA or gDNA derived from T cells, B-cell-depleted T cells, or PBMCs. The dataset comprised deeply sampled blood TCRbeta repertoires from subjects exposed to, actively infected with, or recovered from COVID-19. The repertoires were made available in a free public database intended to serve as a resource for research on the immune response to SARS-CoV-2. Samples came from the ongoing ImmuneRACE study (first 160 participants) plus 1,254 subjects from 6 global collaborators. Sample metadata almost always included a de-identified subject ID, COVID-19 status, age in years and sex. Where available, HLA class I and class II types were taken from metadata supplied by the sample provider and were not determined by assay-based typing. Broader findings and caveats from the paper: How much clinical and demographic metadata was included differed by source and by participant, and the metadata was provided uncurated.

CDR1 and CDR2, per the germline V gene, are KGHSH and LQKENI. A distance of 10 bases separates the germline ends of V and J, which lose 3 bases and 5 bases respectively. The CDR3 numbers 13 residues from cysteine through phenylalanine. Just the 39-base CDR3 DNA is kept, in frame starting at base 1. A second Seattle source provided samples from volunteer blood donors who had recovered from COVID-19. Collaborating institutions collected whole blood in K2EDTA tubes following their own protocols. For TCRbeta analysis, collaborator samples were shipped as frozen whole blood, as isolated PBMCs, or as DNA extracted from either sample type. TCRbeta CDR3 regions were amplified from genomic DNA by means of the immunoSEQ Assay, a bias-controlled multiplex PCR. The published analysis was carried out like this. The number of nucleated cells in each sample was estimated by amplification of reference gene primers within the assay. To quantify the absolute abundance of each unique TCRbeta CDR3 rearrangement, sequence reads were collapsed and filtered. For each sample, productive Simpson clonality was calculated as the square root of Simpson's diversity index across productive rearrangements. The clones in this table, taken by TCRdb from immuneACCESS, are in-frame only. Not every clone is retained; where verified, under half of the shortfall comes from an unresolved V gene, and the cause of the rest is unknown. V and J calls and clone size follow that table, whereas D and trimming were derived from the DNA. Here the sample has fewer than 200,000 clones; about 83% occur a single time. The ten biggest clones cover around a fifth of the sample.

The table lists this clone with a few counts. Its antigen target is currently unknown. No base quality information exists; no much larger clone differs at one position. The chain is assembled from TRBV18 and TRBJ2-5; the D gene is not confidently resolved. The sample consisted of peripheral blood. The clonotype was recovered from a woman aged 65 to 85 who had recovered from COVID-19. The DNA sequence is given as TGTGCCAGCTCACCTGCCACGGTGGAGACCCAGTACTTC. This is translated as CASSPATVETQYF.